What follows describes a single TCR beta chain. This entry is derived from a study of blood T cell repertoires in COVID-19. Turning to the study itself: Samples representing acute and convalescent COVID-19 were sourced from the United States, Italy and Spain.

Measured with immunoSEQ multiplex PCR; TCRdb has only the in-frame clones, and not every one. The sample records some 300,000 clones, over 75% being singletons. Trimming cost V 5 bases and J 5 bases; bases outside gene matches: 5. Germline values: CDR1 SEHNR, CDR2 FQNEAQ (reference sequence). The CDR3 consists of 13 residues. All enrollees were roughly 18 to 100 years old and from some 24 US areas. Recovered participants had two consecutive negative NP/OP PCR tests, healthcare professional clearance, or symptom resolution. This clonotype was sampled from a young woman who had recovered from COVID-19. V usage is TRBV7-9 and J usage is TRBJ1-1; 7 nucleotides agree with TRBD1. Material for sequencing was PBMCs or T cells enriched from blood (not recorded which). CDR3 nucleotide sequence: TGTGCCAGCAGCCCACCGGGACAGACTGAAGCTTTCTTT. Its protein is CASSPPGQTEAFF.